The 14 T cell receptor beta chains listed next were all sequenced from one sample in a study of shared clonotypes between healthy human individuals. Repertoires were generated with immunoSEQ multiplex PCR, while TCRdb's copy carries only in-frame clones and drops some. The data show 2,500,000 or so clones, around 92% seen once. Sequencing was done on a sample of naive CD4+ T cells from PBMCs. Subset reported: CD45RA+ positively selected. Receptor source: a man aged 18 to 29 in good health. Some clones in this sample may be carry-over from other donors' samples.

The chain joins TRBV5-6 to TRBJ2-1, with D hard to call. The CDR3 runs to 16 residues. The germline V gene encodes CDR1 SGHDT and CDR2 YYEEEE. Deletions cut 0 bases from V and 2 bases from J, with 12 bases between. CDR3 sequence: CASSLDLWTAYNEQFF. The CDR3 nucleotides read TGTGCCAGCAGCTTGGATTTGTGGACGGCCTACAATGAGCAGTTCTTC.

The J gene is TRBJ2-5, the V gene TRBV5-1; 8 bases agree with TRBD1. This CDR3 has 15 amino acids. V was clipped by 0 bases and J by 7 bases; unmatched bases: 8. CDR1 is SGHRS and CDR2 is YFSETQ in the germline V gene. The CDR3 region is CASSLGGRGQGTQYF. The CDR3 coding sequence is TGCGCCAGCAGCTTGGGCGGCAGGGGGCAGGGGACCCAGTACTTC.

The genes are TRBV27 and TRBJ1-4; D is uncertain. Trimming removed 2 bases at V and 8 bases at J, with 12 bases between. In germline, CDR1 is MNHEY, CDR2 SMNVEV (reference sequence). The CDR3 consists of 14 residues. The CDR3 DNA reads TGTGCCAGCAGTTTAAACGGAATTGGGGAAAAACTGTTTTTT. Protein sequence: CASSLNGIGEKLFF.

Concerning this clone itself: This sample also contains other DNA sequences that code for the same CDR3. The V gene is TRBV18, the J gene TRBJ2-3, with D tentatively TRBD1 or TRBD2 (5 bases each). This CDR3 region has 13 residues. V was trimmed by 0 bases and J by 5 bases, leaving 6 bases between them. The germline CDR1 and CDR2 sequences are KGHSH and LQKENI. The CDR3 coding sequence is TGTGCCAGCTCACCACCGGGGGTAGATACGCAGTATTTT. It is translated as CASSPPGVDTQYF. Full variable domain (missing parts from reference TRBV18 and TRBJ2-3): NAGVMQNPRHLVRRRGQEARLRCSPMKGHSHVYWYRQLPEEGLKFMVYLQKENIIDESGMPKERFSAEFPKEGPSILRIQQVVRGDSAAYFCASSPPGVDTQYFGPGTRLTVL.

The CDR3 region has the DNA TGTGCCAGCAGGAAATCCCGGGAGGGAGGCACTGAAGCTTTCTTT. Its translation: CASRKSREGGTEAFF. The rearrangement uses TRBV7-2 and TRBJ1-1; D not certain. V was pared by 6 bases and J by 4 bases, with 18 bases between. Per the germline V gene, CDR1 is SGHTA and CDR2 is FQGNSA. There are 15 residues in the CDR3.

This clone was seen just once. V is TRBV2 and J is TRBJ1-4, with no clear D. Trimming stripped 6 bases from V and 4 bases from J, with 9 bases between. Looked up from germline, CDR1 is SNHLY and CDR2 is FYNNEI. The CDR3 extends over 13 amino acids. The CDR3 reads CASRRRSNEKLFF. The CDR3 DNA is TGTGCCAGCAGACGACGGAGTAATGAAAAACTGTTTTTT. Supplemented by reference TRBV2 and TRBJ1-4, the full variable domain reads EPEVTQTPSHQVTQMGQEVILRCVPISNHLYFYWYRQILGQKVEFLVSFYNNEISEKSEIFDDQFSVERPDGSNFTLKIRSTKLEDSAMYFCASRRRSNEKLFFGSGTQLSVL.

V gene TRBV5-6 combines with J gene TRBJ2-1; TRBD2 is a possible D gene (6 bases). Trimming left V 4 bases short and J 6 bases short, with 14 bases between. The CDR3 consists of 14 residues. The germline CDR1 and CDR2 sequences are SGHDT and YYEEEE. The DNA for the CDR3 is TGTGCCAGCAGCCTCCGAGGAGGGCCCAATGAGCAGTTCTTC. This gives the protein CASSLRGGPNEQFF.

The chain uses TRBV18 and TRBJ2-7; TRBD1 might be the D (6 bases). This CDR3 contains 14 residues. Trimming removed 2 bases at V and 4 bases at J, with 12 bases between. CDR1 is KGHSH and CDR2 is LQKENI in the germline V gene. The CDR3 is CASSPRQGLYEQYF. DNA of the CDR3: TGTGCCAGCTCACCAAGGCAGGGGCTATACGAGCAGTACTTC.

This rearrangement joins TRBV7-3 to TRBJ2-1; 9 nucleotides match TRBD2. This CDR3 comprises 15 residues. Losses at the gene ends were 5 bases for V and 6 bases for J; bases not matched to a gene: 8. CDR1 and CDR2 from the germline V gene are SGHTA and FQGTGA. The CDR3 sequence is CASSPALAGSNEQFF. In DNA form, the CDR3 reads TGTGCCAGCAGCCCGGCGCTAGCGGGATCCAATGAGCAGTTCTTC.

This clone was counted between two and nine times. The rearrangement joins TRBV6-5 to TRBJ1-1; tentatively, D is TRBD1 (6 bases). V dropped 4 bases and J dropped 6 bases, with 15 bases sitting between them. Germline V gene data show CDR1 as MNHEY and CDR2 as SVGAGI. The CDR3 contains 14 residues. The CDR3 loop is CASSWGHGSAEAFF. The CDR3 DNA is TGTGCCAGCAGTTGGGGACACGGGAGCGCTGAAGCTTTCTTT.

This clone was seen a few times. The chain has TRBV28 and TRBJ1-5, with D tentatively TRBD1 (5 bases). This CDR3 has 13 amino acids. Germline CDR1 reads MDHEN; CDR2 reads SYDVKM. The V and J ends lost 6 bases and 3 bases respectively, with 9 bases between them. The CDR3 sequence: CASRTDHNQPQHF. In DNA, the CDR3 is TGTGCCAGCAGGACAGATCACAATCAGCCCCAGCATTTT.

CDR3 region: CASSFSRSGTEAFF. As DNA, the CDR3 is TGTGCCAGCAGTTTTAGCAGAAGTGGCACTGAAGCTTTCTTT. The chain recombines TRBV28 with TRBJ1-1, with D unresolved. The CDR3 loop spans 14 amino acids. Trimming left V 3 bases short and J 4 bases short, with 12 bases between. Germline values: CDR1 MDHEN, CDR2 SYDVKM.

V and J are TRBV28 and TRBJ2-7; D is ambiguous. This CDR3 is 15 amino acids long. Trimming removed 5 bases from V and 4 bases from J, with 18 bases in between. Looked up from germline, CDR1 is MDHEN and CDR2 is SYDVKM. The CDR3 DNA follows: TGTGCCAGCAGTCCCCCGGCGGCCAATAAGTACGAGCAGTACTTC. Translating it yields CASSPPAANKYEQYF.

Of note for this clone: Other DNA sequences from this sample encode an identical CDR3 as well. This rearrangement joins TRBV9 to TRBJ1-1, with TRBD1 matching over 9 bases. The trim removed 5 bases at V and 5 bases at J, leaving 4 bases unmatched. The CDR3 covers 13 residues. CDR1 is SGDLS and CDR2 is YYNGEE in the germline V gene. The CDR3 nucleotides read TGTGCCAGCAGTGAGACAGGGGGAACTGAAGCTTTCTTT. Its protein product is CASSETGGTEAFF.